The next 2 T cell receptor beta chains were all read from a single sample in a study of identical twins. TCRdb independently ran MiXCR on the 5' RACE reads; one entry per CDR3 protein. The sample has 200,000 to 250,000 distinct CDR3 sequences, about 7.5% seen once. The sample was also reused in another study, on yellow fever vaccine responses in identical twins.

What was sequenced was memory (CD45RO+) T cells sorted from blood. The receptor set was obtained from a young woman in good health.

This clonotype turned up a few times. This rearrangement joins TRBV7-2 to TRBJ2-5; tentatively, D is TRBD2 (7 bases). Germline V gives CDR1 SGHTA, CDR2 FQGNSA. V lost 4 bases and J 4 bases, leaving 16 bases between the germline ends. The CDR3 sequence is 15 residues long. In DNA form, the CDR3 reads TGTGCCAGCAGCTCGGGGAGGGGGGCAGGAGAGACCCAGTACTTC. This translates into CASSSGRGAGETQYF.

The chain recombines TRBV7-9 with TRBJ2-7, with TRBD2 identical over 7 bases. Germline CDR1 SEHNR, CDR2 FQNEAQ (reference sequence). V trimming: 5 bases; J trimming: 2 bases; junction bases outside the gene matches: 6. CDR3 length: 14 amino acids. The CDR3 nucleotides are TGTGCCAGCAGCCAACCGGGACTAACCTACGAGCAGTACTTC. Its translation: CASSQPGLTYEQYF. Filled out from reference TRBV7-9 and TRBJ2-7, the complete variable domain reads DTGVSQNPRHKITKRGQNVTFRCDPISEHNRLYWYRQTLGQGPEFLTYFQNEAQLEKSRLLSDRFSAERPKGSFSTLEIQRTEQGDSAMYLCASSQPGLTYEQYFGPGTRLTVT.